This passage covers 20 T cell receptor beta chains from one sample sequenced in a study of T-cell reconstitution after alpha-beta-depleted transplantation in children. Unique molecular identifiers featured in how the TCRbeta library was prepared. TCRdb itself ran the PCR reads through MiXCR, one entry per CDR3 protein. Of about 610,000 distinct CDR3 sequences detected, 8% to 11% appear once; the ten largest clones hold about 4.3%. The sample consisted of PBMCs from the stem cell graft donor, taken from the stem cell graft. The receptor set was obtained from a human donor who donated a stem cell graft to a child with acute myeloid leukemia.

The chain links TRBV5-1 to TRBJ2-1; D assignment may be TRBD1 or TRBD2 (5 bases each). Germline CDR1 is SGHRS and CDR2 is YFSETQ. The CDR3 spans 11 residues. Trimming removed 7 bases at V and 9 bases at J, with 11 bases between. Written as DNA, the CDR3 is TGCGCCAGCCTTGAGGGACCTGAGCAGTTCTTC. It is translated as CASLEGPEQFF. The entire variable domain, with the rest obtained from reference TRBV5-1 and TRBJ2-1, is as follows: KAGVTQTPRYLIKTRGQQVTLSCSPISGHRSVSWYQQTPGQGLQFLFEYFSETQRNKGNFPGRFSGRQFSNSRSEMNVSTLELGDSALYLCASLEGPEQFFGPGTRLTVL.

This clonotype has a handful of counts. One junction end disagrees with the germline gene, perhaps due to a read error. This chain uses TRBV20-1 with TRBJ2-5, with 10 bases aligning to TRBD2. Germline loops: CDR1 DFQATT, CDR2 SNEGSKA (reference sequence). The CDR3 contains 15 residues. The CDR3 region is CSARDSGTSEETQYF. The CDR3 DNA is TGTAGTGCTAGAGATTCCGGGACTAGCGAAGAGACCCAGTACTTC.

This clonotype was counted only a few times. V and J are TRBV7-2 and TRBJ2-3; D uncertain. Trimming stripped 3 bases from V and 1 base from J, with 8 bases between. Germline values: CDR1 SGHTA, CDR2 FQGNSA. This CDR3 has 14 residues. As DNA, the CDR3 is TGTGCCAGCAGCTTTGTGGTTGGCACAGATACGCAGTATTTT. This gives the protein CASSFVVGTDTQYF.

This clonotype was detected only a few times. The rearrangement uses TRBV15 and TRBJ2-3, with 12 positions matching TRBD2. Germline trimming cut 2 bases from V and 5 bases from J; bases unmatched to any gene: 11. Germline CDR1 and CDR2: LNHNV and YYDKDF (reference sequence). The CDR3 extends over 18 amino acids. CDR3 nucleotides: TGTGCCACCAGCAGATCCCCCCAGGCACTAGCGGGAGGAGATACGCAGTATTTT. Protein sequence: CATSRSPQALAGGDTQYF. Based on the CDR3 plus reference TRBV15 and TRBJ2-3, the full variable domain is DAMVIQNPRYQVTQFGKPVTLSCSQTLNHNVMYWYQQKSSQAPKLLFHYYDKDFNNEADTPDNFQSRRPNTSFCFLDIRSPGLGDTAMYLCATSRSPQALAGGDTQYFGPGTRLTVL.

This clonotype occurred a few times. At one end, the junction sequence differs from germline, possibly due to a read error. The chain recombines TRBV28 with TRBJ2-1; the D call may be TRBD1 or TRBD2 (7 bases each). From germline, CDR1 is MDHEN and CDR2 SYDVKM. This CDR3 has 11 residues. CDR3 nucleotides: TGTGCCAGTCAGGGGGGGTATCTGTGGATCTTC. This translates into CASQGGYLWIF. The variable domain in full, completed from reference TRBV28 and TRBJ2-1, reads DVKVTQSSRYLVKRTGEKVFLECVQDMDHENMFWYRQDPGLGLRLIYFSYDVKMKEKGDIPEGYSVSREKKERFSLILESASTNQTSMYLCASQGGYLWIFGPGTRLTVL.

This clonotype was counted between two and nine times. The chain couples TRBV12-3 or TRBV12-4 to TRBJ1-1, with D unresolved. The V gene lost 2 bases and the J gene lost 2 bases, with 6 bases spanning the gap. The CDR3 is made up of 13 amino acids. CDR3 sequence (DNA): TGTGCCAGCAGTTTAAGGATCAACACTGAAGCTTTCTTT. As protein: CASSLRINTEAFF.

This clonotype was seen ten or more times. The chain is built from TRBV6-5 and TRBJ2-7; 9 nucleotides align to TRBD2. CDR3 size: 16 residues. V shed 7 bases, J shed 3 bases, and the junction held 13 bases outside the gene matches. The germline gives CDR1 MNHEY, CDR2 SVGAGI. The CDR3 sequence is CASKRAGGPEVYEQYF. The CDR3 DNA is TGTGCCAGCAAACGGGCGGGAGGGCCTGAGGTCTACGAGCAGTACTTC.

This clonotype came up many times. The gene calls are TRBV5-1 and TRBJ2-5, with D unclear. Germline CDR1 reads SGHRS; CDR2 reads YFSETQ. The V end lost 0 bases, the J end lost 3 bases, and 9 bases lay between the germline ends. The CDR3 totals 14 residues. The CDR3 spells CASSLGNFEETQYF. The CDR3 DNA reads as TGCGCCAGCAGCTTGGGAAATTTTGAAGAGACCCAGTACTTC.

This clonotype was observed at least ten times. This chain links TRBV20-1 with TRBJ1-6; D is undetermined. This CDR3 has 12 residues. Germline V CDR1 and CDR2: DFQATT, SNEGSKA (reference sequence). Trimming cost V 2 bases and J 7 bases, with 6 bases left between them. The CDR3 sequence is CSARSPNSPLHF. CDR3 in DNA: TGCAGTGCTAGATCTCCCAATTCACCCCTCCACTTT.

This clonotype was seen a few times. This sequence joins TRBV12-3 or TRBV12-4 and TRBJ2-3; 10 bases align to TRBD1. J lost 1 base, V lost 8 bases, and 6 bases had no gene match. CDR3 length: 15 residues. CDR3 sequence: CASLRQGAGTDTQYF. In DNA form, the CDR3 reads TGTGCCAGCCTTAGACAGGGGGCCGGCACAGATACGCAGTATTTT.

V is TRBV19 and J is TRBJ1-2; no clear D gene. There are 14 residues in the CDR3. The germline V gene encodes CDR1 LNHDA and CDR2 SQIVND (reference sequence). The ends were cut back, 5 bases at V and 1 base at J, with 11 bases in the middle. The CDR3: CASSDGDINYGYTF. CDR3 sequence (DNA): TGTGCCAGTAGTGATGGAGACATTAACTATGGCTACACCTTC.

This clonotype was found a few times. This chain uses TRBV6-5 with TRBJ1-1; 8 bases line up with TRBD1. The CDR3 runs 18 residues. Trimming removed 5 bases from V and 0 bases from J; junction bases left unmatched: 14. Germline V gives CDR1 MNHEY, CDR2 SVGAGI. The CDR3 nucleotides read TGTGCCAGCAGTAACGACAGGGGCGGTATTGCCATGAACACTGAAGCTTTCTTT. Protein: CASSNDRGGIAMNTEAFF.

This chain connects TRBV11-2 to TRBJ1-1; no definite D call. The V end was cut by 6 bases, the J end by 4 bases, with 9 bases between. CDR1 and CDR2 (germline): SGHAT, FQNNGV. The CDR3 spans 12 residues. DNA for the CDR3: TGTGCCAGCAGTTACCATGGCACTGAAGCTTTCTTT. It codes for CASSYHGTEAFF.

This clonotype has only a few counts. At one end the junction does not follow the germline gene, possibly because of a read error. The chain joins TRBV20-1 to TRBJ2-2; D may be TRBD2 (6 bases). Germline CDR1 reads DFQATT; CDR2 reads SNEGSKA (reference sequence). The CDR3 covers 15 residues. The DNA for the CDR3 is TGCTGTGCTCCCAAACGCGGGGCCAACACCGGGGAGCTGTTTTTT. Translated: CCAPKRGANTGELFF.

This clonotype was found a few times. The V call is TRBV5-1, the J call TRBJ2-2; 7 bases match TRBD2. The CDR3 is 17 residues long. Germline V lookup: CDR1 SGHRS, CDR2 YFSETQ. The trim removed 3 bases at V and 3 bases at J, leaving 11 bases unmatched. The CDR3 sequence: CASSYFPSGDYTGELFF. The CDR3, as DNA: TGCGCCAGCAGCTACTTCCCTAGCGGCGATTACACCGGGGAGCTGTTTTTT.

This clonotype was recorded a few times. The chain has TRBV6-2 or TRBV6-3 and TRBJ2-7; the match to TRBD1 covers 7 bases. The CDR3 length is 14 residues. J gave up 0 bases and V 5 bases, and 4 bases lay outside the gene matches. Germline V gene sequence: CDR1 MNHEY, CDR2 SVGEGT. CDR3 loop: CASSDRADSYEQYF. CDR3 bases: TGTGCCAGCAGTGACAGGGCAGACTCCTACGAGCAGTACTTC.

The gene calls are TRBV5-5 and TRBJ1-1; TRBD1 matches at 7 bases. The germline CDR1 and CDR2 sequences are SGHKS and YYEKEE (reference sequence). V gave up 0 bases and J gave up 2 bases; unmatched junction bases: 4. The CDR3 runs 15 residues. This CDR3 reads CASSLDDRANTEAFF. CDR3 DNA sequence: TGTGCCAGCAGCTTGGATGACAGGGCTAACACTGAAGCTTTCTTT.

This clonotype was detected a few times. This chain connects TRBV6-2 or TRBV6-3 to TRBJ2-1; D uncertain. This CDR3 is 14 amino acids long. The germline V gene has CDR1 MNHEY and CDR2 SVGEGT. With 8 bases removed from V and 0 bases from J, the gap between germline ends came to 11 bases. CDR3 coding DNA: TGTGCCAGCGTTAAAAGCTTCTCCTACAATGAGCAGTTCTTC. Encoded protein: CASVKSFSYNEQFF.

This clonotype was observed a handful of times. The chain combines TRBV30 with TRBJ1-5; D not resolved. The CDR3 runs to 14 residues. The V end lost 3 bases, the J end lost 6 bases, and 15 bases lay between the germline ends. Germline lookup yields CDR1 GTSNPN and CDR2 SVGIG (reference sequence). The CDR3 spells CAWSRLRGSQPQHF. CDR3 bases: TGTGCCTGGAGCCGACTCCGAGGGAGTCAGCCCCAGCATTTT.

This clonotype was found a few times. This rearrangement joins TRBV7-9 to TRBJ2-5; D is unclear. Germline V lookup: CDR1 SEHNR, CDR2 FQNEAQ (reference sequence). Between the trimmed V and J ends, which lost 4 bases and 1 base, there was a span of 10 bases. The CDR3 is made up of 14 amino acids. CDR3 bases: TGTGCCAGCAGCTGGGCCCTTACCCAAGAGACCCAGTACTTC. Encoded protein: CASSWALTQETQYF.